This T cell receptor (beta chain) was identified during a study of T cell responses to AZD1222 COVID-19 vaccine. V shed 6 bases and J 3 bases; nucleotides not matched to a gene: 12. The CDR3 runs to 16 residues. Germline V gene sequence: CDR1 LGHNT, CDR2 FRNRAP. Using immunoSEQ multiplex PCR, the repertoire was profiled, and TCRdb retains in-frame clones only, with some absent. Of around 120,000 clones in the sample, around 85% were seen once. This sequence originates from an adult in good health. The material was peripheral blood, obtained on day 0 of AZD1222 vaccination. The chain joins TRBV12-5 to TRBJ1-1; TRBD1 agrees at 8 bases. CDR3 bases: TGTGCTAGTGGCCCTTCAGGGGGCCAGGTGGACACTGAAGCTTTCTTT. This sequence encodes CASGPSGGQVDTEAFF.